These 5 T cell receptor beta chains originate from one sample sequenced in a study of blood T cell repertoires in COVID-19. Only in-frame clones appear in the TCRdb table, and some are missing; sequencing was by immunoSEQ multiplex PCR. The table includes tens of thousands of clones, 80% to 90% detected once. Sample: peripheral blood. The receptor source for this set is a woman aged 60-70 years with acute or convalescent COVID-19.

The chain employs TRBV10-2 and TRBJ1-1, with 7 bases identical to TRBD1. The CDR3 sequence is 14 residues long. V lost 2 bases to trimming and J lost 0 bases; unmatched junction nucleotides: 0. Germline values: CDR1 WSHSY, CDR2 SAAADI. This CDR3 is CASSEGQVNTEAFF. CDR3 in DNA: TGCGCCAGCAGTGAGGGACAGGTGAACACTGAAGCTTTCTTT.

In this sample, this clone is medium-sized. The chain has TRBV13 and TRBJ1-3; 7 bases are a match to TRBD1. This CDR3 has 16 residues. Trimming took 6 bases from V and 3 from J; bases not matched to a gene: 11. CDR1 PRHDT and CDR2 FYEKMQ come from the germline V gene (reference sequence). The CDR3 bases are TGTGCCAGCAGGGCTAGGGCAGGGGGGATTGGAAACACCATATATTTT. Translating gives CASRARAGGIGNTIYF.

The J gene is TRBJ2-6, the V gene TRBV7-2, with D possibly matching TRBD2 (5 bases). Germline V gene data show CDR1 as SGHTA and CDR2 as FQGNSA. The ends were cut back, 1 base at V and 9 bases at J, with 10 bases in the middle. CDR3 length equals 14 residues. The CDR3 DNA reads TGTGCCAGCAGCTTAGAACGAGGGAACAACGTCCTGACTTTC. Its protein product is CASSLERGNNVLTF.

The rearrangement joins TRBV7-2 to TRBJ2-7, with D maybe TRBD2 (5 bases). Germline loops: CDR1 SGHTA, CDR2 FQGNSA. The V end was cut by 5 bases, the J end by 6 bases, with 11 bases between. The CDR3 totals 12 residues. In DNA, the CDR3 is TGTGCCAGCAGCGGAGGTGGGCGCGAGCAGTACTTC. As protein: CASSGGGREQYF.

The genes are TRBV19 and TRBJ1-5, with a tentative D call TRBD1 (5 bases). The germline V and J ends were trimmed by 3 bases and 0 bases, with 15 bases remaining between them. CDR3 length: 17 residues. Per germline, CDR1 LNHDA and CDR2 SQIVND (reference sequence). CDR3 nucleotide sequence: TGTGCCAGTAGTATTGTATCGATAGGGGATAGCAATCAGCCCCAGCATTTT. Encoded protein: CASSIVSIGDSNQPQHF. Variable domain in full (rest from reference TRBV19 and TRBJ1-5): DGGITQSPKYLFRKEGQNVTLSCEQNLNHDAMYWYRQDPGQGLRLIYYSQIVNDFQKGDIAEGYSVSREKKESFPLTVTSAQKNPTAFYLCASSIVSIGDSNQPQHFGDGTRLSIL.